What follows describes a single T cell receptor beta chain. Methods used by the authors: Amplification from reference gene primers served as the basis for estimated nucleated cell counts. The method was immunoSEQ multiplex PCR; TCRdb's version includes in-frame clones alone and lacks a portion of them. D and trimming were read from the DNA, whereas the V and J calls and clone size are those reported in that table. The table lists over 150,000 clones, 80% to 90% of them singletons. The source of the sample is a study of blood T cell repertoires in COVID-19. Across the whole study: Donors in the United States, Italy and Spain gave samples during acute or convalescent COVID-19. Sources were T cells, B-cell-depleted T cells, or PBMCs; the material itself was cDNA or gDNA.

The V and J ends lost 0 bases and 4 bases respectively, with 14 bases between them. Per germline, CDR1 SGHNT and CDR2 YYREEE (reference sequence). This CDR3 is 16 amino acids long. The sequence derives from a middle-aged man with active or convalescent COVID-19. J is TRBJ1-3 and V is TRBV5-4, with D possibly TRBD1 on 5 matching bases. The sample consisted of peripheral blood. The CDR3 is CASSLEAGKAGNTIYF. For the CDR3, the DNA is TGTGCCAGCAGCTTGGAGGCAGGGAAAGCAGGAAACACCATATATTTT.